The 10 T cell receptor beta chains below come from one sample, sequenced in a study of blood T cell repertoires in COVID-19. Profiling relied on immunoSEQ multiplex PCR, and the TCRdb table lists in-frame clones only, not all of them. The data show around 290,000 clones, with roughly 90% seen just once and approximately 4.6% held by the top ten. The sequenced material came from peripheral blood. These receptors all stem from a man between 35 and 55 years old with acute or convalescent COVID-19.

The chain is built from TRBV24-1 and TRBJ1-2, with TRBD1 identical over 7 bases. V shed 3 bases, J shed 9 bases, and the junction held 9 bases outside the gene matches. In germline, CDR1 is KGHDR, CDR2 SFDVKD. This CDR3 region has 14 residues. The DNA of the CDR3 is TGTGCCACCAGTGATCCAGCCGGGACAGACAGCTACACCTTC. Residues: CATSDPAGTDSYTF.

The chain couples TRBV5-8 to TRBJ2-2; 9 nucleotides align to TRBD2. Unmatched junction bases numbered 4, after V lost 0 bases and J lost 4 bases. Germline V lookup: CDR1 SGHTS, CDR2 YDEGEE. The CDR3 is made up of 16 amino acids. CDR3: CASSLEGTSLTGELFF. The CDR3 nucleotides are TGTGCCAGCAGCTTGGAGGGGACTAGCCTCACCGGGGAGCTGTTTTTT.

The J gene is TRBJ2-2, the V gene TRBV30, with TRBD2 as a possible D gene (6 bases). Per the germline V gene, CDR1 is GTSNPN and CDR2 is SVGIG (reference sequence). The V gene lost 2 bases and the J gene lost 4 bases, with 11 bases spanning the gap. This CDR3 contains 14 residues. The CDR3, as DNA: TGTGCCTGGAGTAGACTAGGTCGCACCGGGGAGCTGTTTTTT. Its protein is CAWSRLGRTGELFF.

This clone is a singleton in its sample. The chain combines TRBV5-1 with TRBJ2-2; 8 nucleotides agree with TRBD2. This CDR3 is 15 amino acids long. V lost 7 bases, J lost 4 bases, and 9 bases stayed unmatched. The germline V gene has CDR1 SGHRS and CDR2 YFSETQ. The CDR3 DNA reads TGCGCCAGCGGGGACCTAGCGGGTGCCACCGGGGAGCTGTTTTTT. Translating gives CASGDLAGATGELFF.

The chain couples TRBV9 to TRBJ2-7; D perhaps matches TRBD1 (5 bases). Per germline, CDR1 SGDLS and CDR2 YYNGEE. Trimming took 0 bases from V and 2 from J, leaving 12 bases between them. The CDR3 is 15 residues long. The CDR3 protein is CASSVAGQGAYEQYF. CDR3 sequence (DNA): TGTGCCAGCAGCGTAGCGGGCCAGGGTGCCTACGAGCAGTACTTC.

CDR3 DNA: TGTGCCAGCACCCTACAGGGCCTGAACACTGAAGCTTTCTTT. It codes for CASTLQGLNTEAFF. This sequence joins TRBV2 and TRBJ1-1, with D possibly being TRBD1 (6 bases). CDR1 is SNHLY and CDR2 is FYNNEI in the germline V gene. V dropped 7 bases and J dropped 0 bases, with 12 bases sitting between them. CDR3 length: 14 residues.

The genes are TRBV5-1 and TRBJ2-2; D perhaps matches TRBD1 (6 bases). Germline CDR1 reads SGHRS; CDR2 reads YFSETQ. CDR3 length: 17 residues. Deletions cut 3 bases from V and 0 bases from J, with 15 bases between. CDR3 region: CASSSTQGFANTGELFF. Here the CDR3 DNA reads TGCGCCAGCAGCTCTACTCAGGGGTTCGCGAACACCGGGGAGCTGTTTTTT.

The chain employs TRBV11-2 and TRBJ1-5, with 7 positions matching TRBD1. This CDR3 region has 16 residues. V lost 2 bases to trimming and J lost 6 bases; unmatched junction nucleotides: 10. In germline, CDR1 is SGHAT, CDR2 FQNNGV. In DNA form, the CDR3 reads TGTGCCAGCAGCTTAAACACAGGGGCCCAATTTCAGCCCCAGCATTTT. This translates into CASSLNTGAQFQPQHF. Based on the CDR3 plus reference TRBV11-2 and TRBJ1-5, the full variable domain is EAGVAQSPRYKIIEKRQSVAFWCNPISGHATLYWYQQILGQGPKLLIQFQNNGVVDDSQLPKDRFSAERLKGVDSTLKIQPAKLEDSAVYLCASSLNTGAQFQPQHFGDGTRLSIL.

The chain employs TRBV21-1 and TRBJ2-2; the table names TRBD2, a call not compared with the DNA. TRBV21-1 is a known pseudogene. This CDR3 has 17 amino acids. CDR3 nucleotide sequence: TGTGCCAGCAGCAACCCTGTAGCGGGGCCCTCTTCAGGGGAGCTGTTTTTT. This encodes CASSNPVAGPSSGELFF.

The chain joins TRBV4-2 to TRBJ2-2; D remains unclear. The CDR3 runs 12 residues. Trimming cost V 5 bases and J 5 bases, with 6 bases left between them. Per germline, CDR1 LGHNA and CDR2 YNFKEQ. The CDR3 reads CASSTGTGELFF. DNA of the CDR3: TGTGCCAGCAGCACCGGGACCGGGGAGCTGTTTTTT.